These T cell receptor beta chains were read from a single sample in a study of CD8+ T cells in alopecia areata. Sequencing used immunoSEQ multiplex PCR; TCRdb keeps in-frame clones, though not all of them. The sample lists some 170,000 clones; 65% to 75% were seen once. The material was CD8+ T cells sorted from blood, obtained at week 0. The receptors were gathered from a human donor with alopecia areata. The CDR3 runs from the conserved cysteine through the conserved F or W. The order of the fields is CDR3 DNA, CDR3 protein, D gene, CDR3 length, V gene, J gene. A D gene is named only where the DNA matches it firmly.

TGTGCCAGCAGTTACCCTACAACGGGACAGTTCTACGAGCAGTACTTC,CASSYPTTGQFYEQYF,TRBD1,16,TRBV6-5,TRBJ2-7
TGCGCCAGCAGCTCGACAGGGTCCAATGAGCAGTTCTTC,CASSSTGSNEQFF,TRBD1,13,TRBV5-1,TRBJ2-1
TGTGCCAGCAGTTTGACAGCTGCCGAGCAGTACTTC,CASSLTAAEQYF,NA,12,TRBV13,TRBJ2-7
TGTGCCACCAGCAGAGATATCAGGAGGTCCGGGGGATCCTACGAGCAGTACTTC,CATSRDIRRSGGSYEQYF,NA,18,TRBV15,TRBJ2-7
TGTGCCAGCAGCTTACCCAAGGGCCCCTACAATGAGCAGTTCTTC,CASSLPKGPYNEQFF,NA,15,TRBV7-8,TRBJ2-1
TGCAGCGTTGTTTGGGGCTCCTACGAGCAGTACTTC,CSVVWGSYEQYF,NA,12,TRBV29-1,TRBJ2-7
TGCAGCGTTGAAATGGGGCAGGGGGCAGAGACCCAGTACTTC,CSVEMGQGAETQYF,TRBD1,14,TRBV29-1,TRBJ2-5
TGTGCCACCAGCAGAGGGAAGGGGGCCAAAAACATTCAGTACTTC,CATSRGKGAKNIQYF,NA,15,TRBV15,TRBJ2-4
TGCAGTGCCGGTGCAGGCTACGAGCAGTACTTC,CSAGAGYEQYF,NA,11,TRBV20-1,TRBJ2-7
TGTGCCAGCAGCGCGATTTGGGGGAGGCGGGACTATGGCTACACCTTC,CASSAIWGRRDYGYTF,NA,16,TRBV7-8,TRBJ1-2